The present entry profiles one T cell receptor (beta chain) with its context. What it recognizes is unknown. V was cut by 3 bases and J by 3 bases, with 16 bases left in between. This CDR3 region has 16 residues. Germline values: CDR1 SNHLY, CDR2 FYNNEI. The sequenced template was cDNA made from the entire isolated RNA. Some clones are missing from TCRdb's copy, which holds only in-frame ones; the method was immunoSEQ multiplex PCR. The table includes about 230,000 clones, over 8.5% detected once. The sample is drawn from a study of beta chain features in type 1 diabetes. Overall study findings and caveats: VDJ junctions in type 1 diabetes patients carried more deletions and fewer insertions.

The TCR originated in a woman aged 18-29 years in good health. The V call is TRBV2, the J call TRBJ2-3, with D possibly being TRBD2 (5 bases). Sequencing was performed on naive CD4+ T cells from blood. CDR3 residues: CASSDAGFGRTDTQYF. CDR3 bases: TGTGCCAGCAGTGATGCCGGGTTTGGGAGAACAGATACGCAGTATTTT.